A single sample is the source of the 8 T cell receptor beta chains below, sequenced in a study of blood T cell repertoires in COVID-19. The method was immunoSEQ multiplex PCR; TCRdb's version includes in-frame clones alone and lacks a portion of them. The table includes around 280,000 clones, about 83% detected once. The specimen sequenced was PBMCs or T cells enriched from blood (not recorded which). The receptors here all came from a woman aged 40 to 50 who had recovered from COVID-19.

This clone was counted a few times. J is TRBJ2-7 and V is TRBV9; 10 positions match TRBD2. V lost 0 bases to trimming and J lost 5 bases; unmatched junction nucleotides: 8. The CDR3 is made up of 16 amino acids. Germline V gene sequence: CDR1 SGDLS, CDR2 YYNGEE. CDR3: CASSVEGAGGPHEQYF. The CDR3 DNA follows: TGTGCCAGCAGCGTAGAGGGAGCGGGAGGGCCCCACGAGCAGTACTTC. Based on the CDR3 plus reference TRBV9 and TRBJ2-7, the full variable domain is DSGVTQTPKHLITATGQRVTLRCSPRSGDLSVYWYQQSLDQGLQFLIQYYNGEERAKGNILERFSAQQFPDLHSELNLSSLELGDSALYFCASSVEGAGGPHEQYFGPGTRLTVT.

The chain carries TRBV11-3 and TRBJ2-2, with TRBD1 as a possible D gene (6 bases). Trimming removed 5 bases at V and 7 bases at J, with 11 bases between. CDR1 SGHNT and CDR2 YENEEA come from the germline V gene. CDR3 length: 13 amino acids. The CDR3 DNA reads TGTGCCAGCAGCCAGGGACAATTCGGGGAGCTGTTTTTT. As protein: CASSQGQFGELFF.

This clone was detected once. The chain combines TRBV19 with TRBJ2-3, with D hard to call. In germline, CDR1 is LNHDA, CDR2 SQIVND (reference sequence). V gave up 6 bases and J gave up 2 bases, with 12 bases separating them. The CDR3 runs to 14 residues. The CDR3 sequence: CASRTNEYTDTQYF. CDR3 DNA sequence: TGTGCCAGTAGAACTAACGAATACACAGATACGCAGTATTTT.

The V and J genes are TRBV30 and TRBJ1-1, with 7 bases matching TRBD1. Germline V CDR1 and CDR2: GTSNPN, SVGIG (reference sequence). CDR3 length equals 16 residues. Trimming at V came to 1 base and at J to 0 bases, leaving 8 bases not matched to a gene. In nucleotides, the CDR3 is TGTGCCTGGAGTGCTCACAGGGGCGGACTGAACACTGAAGCTTTCTTT. It encodes CAWSAHRGGLNTEAFF.

This clone was detected a few times. The chain joins TRBV6-5 to TRBJ1-6; D not certain. This CDR3 has 15 amino acids. V gave up 8 bases and J gave up 0 bases, with 11 bases separating them. The germline gives CDR1 MNHEY, CDR2 SVGAGI. The CDR3 DNA sequence: TGTGCCAGCCGAAGAGGGAGCTCCTATAATTCACCCCTCCACTTT. Translation gives CASRRGSSYNSPLHF.

The chain joins TRBV6-4 to TRBJ2-2; D is possibly TRBD1 (6 bases). Trimming removed 3 bases at V and 2 bases at J, with 13 bases between. CDR3 size: 16 residues. The V gene's germline CDR1 is MRHNA and CDR2 SNTAGT. The CDR3 is CASSDGPGANTGELFF. CDR3 DNA sequence: TGTGCCAGCAGTGATGGGCCAGGGGCAAACACCGGGGAGCTGTTTTTT.

The chain recombines TRBV29-1 with TRBJ2-2, with 7 bases identical to TRBD2. Germline CDR1 is SQVTM and CDR2 is ANQGSEA. Germline trimming cut 7 bases from V and 7 bases from J; bases unmatched to any gene: 12. There are 14 residues in the CDR3. CDR3 DNA: TGCAGCGCAAGGACGGCCGCGGGAGTCGGGGAGCTGTTTTTT. It specifies CSARTAAGVGELFF.

This clone was detected only once. One end of the junction fails to match germline, which may point to a read error. The chain combines TRBV2 with TRBJ1-1; no firm D call. This CDR3 contains 15 residues. Germline CDR1 SNHLY, CDR2 FYNNEI. The CDR3 DNA reads TGTGTCAGCCTTCGGGGATTCGGCGGGCGTACTGAAGCTTTCTTT. Amino acid sequence: CVSLRGFGGRTEAFF.